The present TCR beta chain was sequenced within a study of blood T cell repertoires in COVID-19. Using immunoSEQ multiplex PCR, the repertoire was profiled, and TCRdb retains in-frame clones only, with some absent. The profile shows 100,000 to 150,000 clones, roughly 88% of them singletons. The CDR3 is 12 amino acids. In germline, CDR1 is SGDLS, CDR2 YYNGEE. The V end lost 0 bases, the J end lost 8 bases, and 5 bases lay between the germline ends. V gene TRBV9 combines with J gene TRBJ2-2; D call uncertain. This clonotype originated in a man between 65 and 85 years old with active COVID-19. The sequenced sample was peripheral blood. CDR3 loop: CASSVGKGELFF. The CDR3 DNA reads as TGTGCCAGCAGCGTAGGTAAAGGGGAGCTGTTTTTT. The whole variable domain, remainder taken from reference TRBV9 and TRBJ2-2, is DSGVTQTPKHLITATGQRVTLRCSPRSGDLSVYWYQQSLDQGLQFLIQYYNGEERAKGNILERFSAQQFPDLHSELNLSSLELGDSALYFCASSVGKGELFFGEGSRLTVL.